The source of this T cell receptor (beta chain) is a study of T-cell memory formation after mild COVID-19 (dated by TCRdb to the early 2020s). Describing the broader study: TCR sequence clusters from the two donors were largely donor specific. Longitudinal TCRalpha and TCRbeta repertoire sequencing tracked T-cell clones expanding and contracting after mild COVID-19 in a couple of donors. The cohort comprised two young, previously healthy adult volunteers, one female and one male. General conclusions and limits of the study: The study included only a couple of mild cases, and larger cohorts that include severe cases with pre-infection samples were judged to be necessary. Contracting CD4+ clones turned up mainly in the CM and EM memory subsets, whereas EMRA was where CD8+ clones were enriched. Some responding clones were found in pre-infection memory, which suggests that pre-existing cross-reactive memory T cells took part in the SARS-CoV-2 response. Clones contracting from day 15 to 85 had balanced CD4/CD8 phenotypes, while a second wave expanding from day 15 to 37 was biased towards CD4+. Whether the second-wave clones peaking on day 37 were SARS-CoV-2 specific was not confirmed.

This clonotype has at least ten counts. Its target antigen remains unknown. Per-nucleotide qualities are absent, and no much larger clonotype sits a single base away. The instrument was an Illumina NovaSeq 6000. Using 5'RACE with constant-segment primers, TCRalpha and TCRbeta cDNA libraries were constructed, with sample barcodes and unique molecular identifiers added in the process. RNA was extracted from every sample with Trizol reagent. Library amplification was performed in two PCR steps, and a second sample barcode and Illumina TruSeq adapters were introduced in the second step. The libraries were sequenced on an Illumina NovaSeq using 2 x 150 bp paired-end reads. The study's own analysis went as follows. Demultiplexing of reads and collapsing into UMI-guided consensus sequences were performed with migec v1.2.7. Using mixcr v2.1.11, the UMI consensuses were aligned to TRA and TRB V and J templates and assembled into clonotypes. A clonotype was counted as expanded or contracted only when both edgeR and NoisET called the clonotype significant, with the noise models trained on biological replicates. For edgeR calls, a false discovery rate-adjusted p below 0.01 and a log2 fold-change threshold of 1 were applied. PCA with hierarchical clustering of max-normalized trajectories of the 1000 most abundant clonotypes was used as exploratory dynamics analysis. Each responding clone was given a CD4 or CD8 phenotype based on the CD4+ and CD8+ repertoires, which had been sequenced separately. In TCRdb, the public reads were trimmed at Q25 with fastp and aligned with MiXCR, with productive beta chains retained. Identical CDR3 protein sequences are pooled into one entry, listed with their most common genes and DNA. What appears here as the V and J calls and clone size reflects TCRdb's work, not the paper's. The sample yields under 350,000 distinct CDR3 sequences; around 15% were counted once. 23% of the sample belongs to the ten largest clones.

The CDR1 and CDR2 encoded by the germline V gene (reference sequence) are SEHNR and FQNEAQ. The CDR3, cysteine through phenylalanine, is 15 amino acids long. This entry keeps only the CDR3 DNA: 45 bases, framed from base 1. V is shortened by 2 bases, J by 10 bases, and the region joining them spans 19 bases. PBMCs were isolated by Ficoll-Paque density gradient centrifugation. The sequence came from a man aged 18-30 years who had mild COVID-19 (a few samples of this study predate the infection). The sample titles of this study are shuffled in the database, so cell type and time point are left out; the donor was told from shared clones. Sequencing was done on a sample of PBMCs or a T cell subset sorted from them (not recorded which). The chain employs TRBV7-9 and TRBJ2-3; the D gene lacks a confident call. The CDR3 region has the sequence CASSLPGLYPVAQYF. In nucleotide form, the sequence is TGTGCCAGCAGCTTACCAGGCCTGTACCCAGTAGCGCAGTATTTT.